What follows is one T cell receptor beta chain and its context. This sample was taken from a study of blood T cell repertoires in COVID-19. In the study overall: COVID-19 samples from acute and convalescent phases originated in the United States, Italy and Spain.

Here immunoSEQ multiplex PCR was the method, and the copy in TCRdb shows in-frame clones only, minus some. Of about 120,000 clones in the sample, approximately 90% are singletons; the top ten hold 2% to 2.5%. Per the germline V gene, CDR1 is MNHEY and CDR2 is SVGEGT. Trimming pared 2 bases from V and 1 base from J, leaving 11 bases between. This CDR3 is 15 amino acids long. The TCR originated in a woman between 50 and 59 years old with acute or convalescent COVID-19. The sequenced sample consisted of peripheral blood. V gene TRBV6-2 or TRBV6-3 combines with J gene TRBJ1-2; perhaps TRBD1 as D (6 bases). The CDR3 nucleotides are TGTGCCAGCAGTTACCCGACAGGCTTTAACTATGGCTACACCTTC. It codes for CASSYPTGFNYGYTF.